Each of the 7 T cell receptor beta chains below was sequenced from the same sample in a study of CD8 T cells in Susac syndrome. RNA in amounts of about 0.5 to 1 ug was reverse transcribed with random hexamers. TCRdb reprocessed the immunoSEQ multiplex PCR reads via MiXCR and lists one record per CDR3 protein. The sample yields approximately 190,000 distinct CDR3 sequences, 85% to 95% seen once. The sample was CD8+ T cells from PBMCs. All receptors come from a human donor with Susac syndrome.

V gene TRBV7-9 combines with J gene TRBJ2-2; no definite D call. Germline CDR1 reads SEHNR; CDR2 reads FQNEAQ (reference sequence). The V end lost 1 base, the J end lost 4 bases, and 10 bases lay between the germline ends. The CDR3 is 15 residues long. CDR3 coding DNA: TGTGCCAGCAGCTTAGGGCGCTCGACCACCGGGGAGCTGTTTTTT. Amino acid sequence: CASSLGRSTTGELFF.

The rearrangement links TRBV6-5 to TRBJ2-7; the match to TRBD1 covers 9 bases. Germline V gives CDR1 MNHEY, CDR2 SVGAGI. The junction had 8 bases not matched to a gene; V was cut back by 6 bases and J by 5 bases. This CDR3 contains 14 residues. This CDR3 reads CASRSPGQGNEQYF. DNA for the CDR3: TGTGCCAGCAGGTCCCCGGGACAGGGAAACGAGCAGTACTTC.

The chain links TRBV6-5 to TRBJ2-1, with 9 bases lining up with TRBD1. V lost 6 bases to trimming and J lost 8 bases; unmatched junction nucleotides: 20. Germline loops: CDR1 MNHEY, CDR2 SVGAGI. This CDR3 is built from 18 residues. The CDR3 nucleotides are TGTGCCAGCAGCCTACTCGCTCCCGGACAGGGGAACGTTGATGAGCAGTTCTTC. It specifies CASSLLAPGQGNVDEQFF.

The CDR3 region is CASSKKDRADEQYF. In nucleotides, the CDR3 is TGTGCCAGCAGTAAGAAGGACAGGGCAGACGAGCAGTACTTC. The chain links TRBV2 to TRBJ2-7, with TRBD1 matching 8 bases. V lost 5 bases, J lost 5 bases, and 8 bases stayed unmatched. The germline V gene has CDR1 SNHLY and CDR2 FYNNEI. This CDR3 spans 14 amino acids.

This clonotype was counted once. The rearrangement joins TRBV19 to TRBJ2-1; D not certain. Germline loops: CDR1 LNHDA, CDR2 SQIVND (reference sequence). Trimming took off 9 bases at V and 4 bases at J, with 16 bases between the two ends. This CDR3 is built from 14 residues. The CDR3 DNA is TGTGCCAGCACCGCGACTCGCCTATACAATGAGCAGTTCTTC. This gives the protein CASTATRLYNEQFF. The full variable domain, its missing parts supplied by reference TRBV19 and TRBJ2-1, is DGGITQSPKYLFRKEGQNVTLSCEQNLNHDAMYWYRQDPGQGLRLIYYSQIVNDFQKGDIAEGYSVSREKKESFPLTVTSAQKNPTAFYLCASTATRLYNEQFFGPGTRLTVL.

The chain has TRBV3-1 and TRBJ2-6; D perhaps matches TRBD1 (6 bases). The germline V and J ends were trimmed by 4 bases and 4 bases, with 8 bases remaining between them. CDR1 is LGHDT and CDR2 is YNNKEL in the germline V gene (reference sequence). This CDR3 is 14 amino acids long. The CDR3 protein is CASSPGEGANVLTF. The CDR3 bases are TGTGCCAGCAGCCCAGGGGAAGGGGCCAACGTCCTGACTTTC. Variable domain in full (rest from reference TRBV3-1 and TRBJ2-6): DTAVSQTPKYLVTQMGNDKSIKCEQNLGHDTMYWYKQDSKKFLKIMFSYNNKELIINETVPNRFSPKSPDKAHLNLHINSLELGDSAVYFCASSPGEGANVLTFGAGSRLTVL.

This rearrangement joins TRBV12-3 or TRBV12-4 to TRBJ2-1; TRBD2 might be the D (6 bases). This CDR3 has 15 amino acids. The ends were cut back, 4 bases at V and 5 bases at J, with 15 bases in the middle. CDR3 loop: CASSSAGRTDNEQFF. CDR3 coding DNA: TGTGCCAGCAGTTCTGCGGGGAGGACTGACAATGAGCAGTTCTTC.